The present TCR beta chain was sequenced within a study of monozygotic twins with inflammatory bowel disease. Study conclusions and caveats: No distinction between different T cell subtypes was possible.

CDR3 length: 13 amino acids. Per the germline V gene, CDR1 is SGHNT and CDR2 is YYREEE (reference sequence). Via template switching, UMIs carrying a 6-nucleotide sample barcode were introduced. From the 5' RACE reads, TCRdb lists one entry per CDR3 protein and no DNA. This sample's table reports roughly 160,000 distinct CDR3 sequences. On this clonotype itself: As yet, its antigen is unknown.

This sequence was found in a human donor with ulcerative colitis or Crohn's disease, or a healthy co-twin of an affected twin (not recorded which). The sequencing input was blood. The chain links TRBV5-4 to TRBJ1-2. This chain's CDR3 is CASSLVGDYGYTF.